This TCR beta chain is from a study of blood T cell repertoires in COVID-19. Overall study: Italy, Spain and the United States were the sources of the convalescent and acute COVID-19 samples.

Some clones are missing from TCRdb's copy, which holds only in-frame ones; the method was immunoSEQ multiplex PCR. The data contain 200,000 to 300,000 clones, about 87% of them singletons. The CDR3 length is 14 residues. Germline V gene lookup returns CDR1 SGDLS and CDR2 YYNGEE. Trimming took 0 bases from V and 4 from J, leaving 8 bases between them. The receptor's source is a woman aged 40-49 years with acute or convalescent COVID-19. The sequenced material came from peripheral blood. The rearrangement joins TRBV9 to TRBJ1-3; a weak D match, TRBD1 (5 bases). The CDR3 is CASSVGRAGNTIYF. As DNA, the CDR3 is TGTGCCAGCAGCGTAGGCAGGGCGGGAAACACCATATATTTT.